One and the same sample provided the 14 T cell receptor beta chains below, sequenced in a study of blood T cells in healthy people across ages. The use of a sample-barcoded 5' primer and a J-beta primer mix characterized a second PCR of roughly 7 to 12 cycles. TCRdb itself ran the 5' RACE reads through MiXCR, one entry per CDR3 protein. This table holds about 680,000 distinct CDR3 sequences, about half found once. The sequencing sample was made of blood. These receptors were collected from a woman aged 55-69 years in good health.

The CDR3 DNA reads TGTGCCAGCAGCCCACTAGCGACCCTCTCCTACGAGCAGTACTTC. This codes for CASSPLATLSYEQYF. The chain links TRBV6-2 or TRBV6-3 to TRBJ2-7; 7 bases map to TRBD2. The CDR3 spans 15 residues. Germline CDR1 and CDR2: MNHEY and SVGEGT. Trimming at V came to 6 bases and at J to 0 bases, leaving 8 bases not matched to a gene.

A note on this clonotype: The junction departs from the called germline gene at one end, perhaps through a read error. The J gene is TRBJ2-3, the V gene TRBV20-1, with D possibly called TRBD1 or TRBD2 (5 bases each). The CDR3 loop spans 14 amino acids. CDR1 is DFQATT, CDR2 SNEGSKA, per germline (reference sequence). In DNA, the CDR3 is TGCAGTGCTAGAGATGAGAGGGGCACAGATACGCAGGATTTT. Encoded protein: CSARDERGTDTQDF.

The rearrangement links TRBV24-1 to TRBJ2-1, with 10 bases that match TRBD2. The CDR3 contains 20 residues. After removal of 9 bases from V and 0 bases from J, the junction contained 19 bases not matched to a gene. CDR1 and CDR2 (germline): KGHDR, SFDVKD. The CDR3, as DNA: TGTGCCACCCCTCTCGGACGGTGTGAAGCGGGAGGGAGCTCCTACAATGAGCAGTTCTTC. It yields the protein CATPLGRCEAGGSSYNEQFF.

This clonotype has just a few counts. The V gene is TRBV28, the J gene TRBJ2-6, with 8 bases lining up with TRBD1. V was pared by 4 bases and J by 4 bases, with 3 bases of the junction left unmatched. The germline gives CDR1 MDHEN, CDR2 SYDVKM. The CDR3 sequence is 15 residues long. CDR3 bases: TGTGCCAGCAGTTGGGACAGGACCGGGGCCAACGTCCTGACTTTC. Amino acids: CASSWDRTGANVLTF. Together with reference TRBV28 and TRBJ2-6, the CDR3 gives the full variable domain: DVKVTQSSRYLVKRTGEKVFLECVQDMDHENMFWYRQDPGLGLRLIYFSYDVKMKEKGDIPEGYSVSREKKERFSLILESASTNQTSMYLCASSWDRTGANVLTFGAGSRLTVL.

The rearrangement uses TRBV11-2 and TRBJ2-5, with D uncertain. The J call could be wrong; TRBJ2-4 is a better fit for the DNA end. CDR3 length equals 16 residues. Germline V lookup: CDR1 SGHAT, CDR2 FQNNGV. CDR3 bases: TGTGCCAGCAGCTTAGGGCTCCGGTCGTCTCTAAACATTCAGTACTTC. It is translated as CASSLGLRSSLNIQYF.

This clonotype came up a few times. The V and J genes are TRBV7-3 and TRBJ2-7; D gene uncertain. Germline CDR1 is SGHTA and CDR2 is FQGTGA. The CDR3 contains 16 residues. The V gene lost 2 bases and the J gene lost 3 bases, with 17 bases spanning the gap. CDR3 nucleotide sequence: TGTGCCAGCAGCTTAGGCCCCCGAAACTTGAACTACGAGCAGTACTTC. It codes for CASSLGPRNLNYEQYF.

For the CDR3, the DNA is TGCAGCGTTGCGTTGAGTTCAAGCTCCTACAATGAGCAGTTCTTC. Its translation: CSVALSSSSYNEQFF. The chain employs TRBV29-1 and TRBJ2-1; D not resolved. This CDR3 has 15 residues. V was shortened by 4 bases and J by 0 bases, with 13 bases between the two germline ends. Germline V lookup: CDR1 SQVTM, CDR2 ANQGSEA.

This clonotype was detected once. The chain uses TRBV18 and TRBJ1-1; no reliable D call. V was cut by 0 bases and J by 1 base, with 9 bases left in between. The CDR3 spans 15 residues. Germline lookup yields CDR1 KGHSH and CDR2 LQKENI. The CDR3, as DNA: TGTGCCAGCTCACCACCGGCAGGTTGGAACACTGAAGCTTTCTTT. It encodes CASSPPAGWNTEAFF.

The V call is TRBV5-1, the J call TRBJ2-7; 11 bases fit TRBD2. V shed 0 bases, J shed 5 bases, and the junction held 7 bases outside the gene matches. This CDR3 has 16 residues. Germline loops: CDR1 SGHRS, CDR2 YFSETQ. The CDR3 DNA reads as TGCGCCAGCAGCTTGGTGATAGCGGGAGGGCCCCACGAGCAGTACTTC. Residues: CASSLVIAGGPHEQYF.

The CDR3 DNA sequence: TGTGCCAGCAGTTACTCTTGGGGGAGCTACAATGAGCAGTTCTTC. This gives the protein CASSYSWGSYNEQFF. The chain employs TRBV6-5 and TRBJ2-1; tentatively, D is TRBD1 or TRBD2 (5 bases each). The length of the CDR3 is 15 residues. Germline V lookup: CDR1 MNHEY, CDR2 SVGAGI. V was trimmed by 0 bases and J by 3 bases, leaving 9 bases between them.

This CDR3 is CASSRTSESVNEQFF. For the CDR3, the DNA is TGTGCCAGCAGCAGGACTAGCGAGAGTGTGAATGAGCAGTTCTTC. This chain uses TRBV5-5 with TRBJ2-1, with 9 bases matching TRBD2. The CDR3 has 15 amino acids. Germline V CDR1 and CDR2: SGHKS, YYEKEE (reference sequence). Germline trimming cut 4 bases from V and 7 bases from J; bases unmatched to any gene: 9.

The chain employs TRBV5-1 and TRBJ2-5; 7 nucleotides match TRBD2. V trimming: 0 bases; J trimming: 1 base; junction bases outside the gene matches: 3. There are 15 residues in the CDR3. Germline V gene sequence: CDR1 SGHRS, CDR2 YFSETQ. CDR3 in DNA: TGCGCCAGCAGCTTGGGCCCTAGCGGCCAAGAGACCCAGTACTTC. Translation gives CASSLGPSGQETQYF.

This clonotype was seen a single time. The chain has TRBV29-1 and TRBJ2-7, with D maybe TRBD1 (5 bases). Trimming took off 5 bases at V and 2 bases at J, with 16 bases between the two ends. Germline V lookup: CDR1 SQVTM, CDR2 ANQGSEA. There are 14 residues in the CDR3. The CDR3 region has the DNA TGCAGCGTTCACCCAGTAGACAGCCCCTACGAGCAGTACTTC. It translates to CSVHPVDSPYEQYF.

CDR3 sequence (DNA): TGTGCCAGCAGGAAAGGCAGATTTCCCGACAATGAGCAGTTCTTC. This translates into CASRKGRFPDNEQFF. The chain combines TRBV27 with TRBJ2-1; unclear D gene. V was shortened by 6 bases and J by 5 bases, with 17 bases between the two germline ends. The CDR3 is 15 amino acids. Per germline, CDR1 MNHEY and CDR2 SMNVEV (reference sequence).